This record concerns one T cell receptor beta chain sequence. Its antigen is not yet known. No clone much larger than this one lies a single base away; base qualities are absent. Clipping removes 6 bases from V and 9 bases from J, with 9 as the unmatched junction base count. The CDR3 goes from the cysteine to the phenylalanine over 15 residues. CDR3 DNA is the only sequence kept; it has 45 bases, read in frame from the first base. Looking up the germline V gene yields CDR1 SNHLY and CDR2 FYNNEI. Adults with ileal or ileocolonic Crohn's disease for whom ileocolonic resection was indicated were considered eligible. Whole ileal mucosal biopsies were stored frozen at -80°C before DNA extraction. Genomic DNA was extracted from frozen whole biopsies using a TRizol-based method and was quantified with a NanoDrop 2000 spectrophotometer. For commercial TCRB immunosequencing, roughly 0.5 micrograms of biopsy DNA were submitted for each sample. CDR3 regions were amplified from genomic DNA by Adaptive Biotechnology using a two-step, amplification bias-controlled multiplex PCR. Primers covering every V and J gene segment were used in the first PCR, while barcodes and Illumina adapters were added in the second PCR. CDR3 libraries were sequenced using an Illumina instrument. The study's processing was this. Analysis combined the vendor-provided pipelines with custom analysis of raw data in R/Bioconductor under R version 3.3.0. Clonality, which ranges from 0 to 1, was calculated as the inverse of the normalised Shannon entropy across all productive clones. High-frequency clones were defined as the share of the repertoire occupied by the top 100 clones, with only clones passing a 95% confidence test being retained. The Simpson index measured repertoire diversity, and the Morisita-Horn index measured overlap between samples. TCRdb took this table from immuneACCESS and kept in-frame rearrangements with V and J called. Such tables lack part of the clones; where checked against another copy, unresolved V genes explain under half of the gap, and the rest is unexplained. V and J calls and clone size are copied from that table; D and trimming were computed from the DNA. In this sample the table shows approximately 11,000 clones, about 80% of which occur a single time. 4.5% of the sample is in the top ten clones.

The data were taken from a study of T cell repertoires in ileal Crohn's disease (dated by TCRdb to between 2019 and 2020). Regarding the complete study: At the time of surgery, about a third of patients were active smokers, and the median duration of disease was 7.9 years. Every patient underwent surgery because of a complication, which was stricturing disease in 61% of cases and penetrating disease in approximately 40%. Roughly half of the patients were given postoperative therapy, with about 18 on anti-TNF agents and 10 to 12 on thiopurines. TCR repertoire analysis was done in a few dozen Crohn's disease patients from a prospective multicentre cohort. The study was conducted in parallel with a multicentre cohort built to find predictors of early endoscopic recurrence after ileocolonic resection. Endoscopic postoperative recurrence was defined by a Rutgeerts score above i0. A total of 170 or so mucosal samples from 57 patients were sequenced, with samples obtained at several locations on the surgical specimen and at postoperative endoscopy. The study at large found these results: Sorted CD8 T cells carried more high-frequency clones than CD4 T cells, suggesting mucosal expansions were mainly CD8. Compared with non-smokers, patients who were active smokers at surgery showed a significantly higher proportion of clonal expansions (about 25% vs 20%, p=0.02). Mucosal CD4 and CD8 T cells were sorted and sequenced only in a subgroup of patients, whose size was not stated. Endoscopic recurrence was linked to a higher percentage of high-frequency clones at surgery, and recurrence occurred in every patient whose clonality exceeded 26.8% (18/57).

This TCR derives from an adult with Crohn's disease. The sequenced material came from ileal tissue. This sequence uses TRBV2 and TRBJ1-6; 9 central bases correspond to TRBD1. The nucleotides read TGTGCCAGCAGCCTGTCGGGACAGGGAGGTTCACCCCTCCACTTT. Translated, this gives CASSLSGQGGSPLHF.